What follows describes a single TCR beta chain. This sample was included in a study of blood T cell repertoires in COVID-19. Background on the study: The study drew acute and convalescent COVID-19 samples from the United States, Italy and Spain.

Clones were read by immunoSEQ multiplex PCR, and TCRdb kept only the in-frame ones, dropping some. The repertoire has about 100,000 clones, roughly 90% of them found once; the top ten carry 7% to 9.5%. Sequencing was done on a sample of peripheral blood. This clonotype originated in a man aged 25-45 years in a cohort sampled during active COVID-19.

The CDR3 reads CASSDVRDRAGNEQFF. The CDR3 DNA reads TGTGCCAGCAGTGATGTCCGGGACAGGGCGGGCAATGAGCAGTTCTTC. The gene calls are TRBV2 and TRBJ2-1; TRBD1 matches at 9 bases. V was clipped by 3 bases and J by 6 bases; unmatched bases: 9. The CDR3 totals 16 residues. The germline gives CDR1 SNHLY, CDR2 FYNNEI.